This TCR beta chain appears in the sequencing data of a study of blood T cell repertoires in COVID-19. Per the original data handling: Scientists estimated how many nucleated cells there were by amplifying reference gene primers. Generated by immunoSEQ multiplex PCR, the TCRdb table keeps only in-frame clones and is missing some. The DNA gave D and trimming, while V, J and clone size come from that table. The data show about 77,000 clones, around 88% seen once. This CDR3 spans 18 amino acids. V dropped 3 bases and J dropped 0 bases, with 17 bases sitting between them. CDR1 and CDR2 (germline): LNHDA, SQIVND (reference sequence).

The chain couples TRBV19 to TRBJ2-2, with TRBD1 as a possible D gene (6 bases). The origin of this receptor is a woman of 80 years or more with acute or convalescent COVID-19. Sequencing was carried out using peripheral blood. CDR3 bases: TGTGCCAGTAGTATCGGGCAGGGGCTTTATCCGAACACCGGGGAGCTGTTTTTT. This codes for CASSIGQGLYPNTGELFF.